This T cell receptor beta chain was recovered during a study of cytomegalovirus exposure and HLA in healthy donors. As for the study in general: Findings of an earlier analysis included 110 million or so unique TCR beta sequences from 180 million or so T cells.

The germline gives CDR1 MNHEY, CDR2 SVGAGI. V gave up 4 bases and J gave up 2 bases; unmatched junction bases: 4. This CDR3 has 14 residues. Both 60 Vbeta primers and 13 Jbeta primers went into the PCR. Some clones are missing from TCRdb's copy, which holds only in-frame ones; the method was immunoSEQ multiplex PCR. The sample holds roughly 110,000 clones, about 75% seen once. This TCR came from a male donor in good health and CMV-seropositive. V is TRBV6-5 and J is TRBJ1-2, with 7 bases fitting TRBD1. The sequenced sample consisted of PBMCs. Here the CDR3 reads CASSLIRGNYGYTF. The DNA for the CDR3 is TGTGCCAGCAGTTTAATCAGGGGGAACTATGGCTACACCTTC.